One and the same sample provided the 4 T cell receptor beta chains below, sequenced in a study of T cells in Graves' hyperthyroidism and ophthalmopathy. What was amplified from RNA transcripts were TCR beta CDR3 regions. Carried out on the TCR CDR3, a first-round RT-PCR used the HTBI primer set. TCRdb independently ran MiXCR on the multiplex PCR reads; one entry per CDR3 protein. The table records more than 300,000 distinct CDR3 sequences, over 10% of them present only once. The specimen sequenced was blood. These receptors all come from a woman between 18 and 29 years old with Graves' hyperthyroidism.

This clonotype was detected ten times or more. The V gene is TRBV30, the J gene TRBJ2-1; D could derive from TRBD1 or TRBD2 (5 bases each). Per the germline V gene, CDR1 is GTSNPN and CDR2 is SVGIG (reference sequence). The CDR3 extends over 14 amino acids. Trimming cost V 6 bases and J 8 bases, with 20 bases left between them. DNA for the CDR3: TGTGCCTGTAACCGGGACGGCCTTTTCCATGAGCAGTTCTTC. Protein sequence: CACNRDGLFHEQFF. Full variable domain (outside the CDR3, taken from reference TRBV30 and TRBJ2-1): SQTIHQWPATLVQPVGSPLSLECTVEGTSNPNLYWYRQAAGRGLQLLFYSVGIGQISSEVPQNLSASRPQDRQFILSSKKLLLSDSGFYLCACNRDGLFHEQFFGPGTRLTVL.

This clonotype occurred many times. V usage is TRBV2 and J usage is TRBJ2-1, with D possibly matching TRBD2 (5 bases). Germline lookup yields CDR1 SNHLY and CDR2 FYNNEI. This CDR3 is 15 amino acids long. This CDR3 is CGVFNGDRSYNEQFF. For the CDR3, the DNA is TGTGGGGTGTTTAACGGGGATCGCTCCTACAATGAGCAGTTCTTC.

This clonotype was recorded many times. The genes are TRBV3-1 and TRBJ2-7; D possibly corresponds to TRBD2 (6 bases). The CDR3 extends over 16 amino acids. Trimming shortened V by 1 base and J by 4 bases, and 17 bases separated the two germline ends. CDR1 LGHDT and CDR2 YNNKEL come from the germline V gene (reference sequence). In nucleotides, the CDR3 is TGTGCCAGCAGCCAAGGAGCCTTAGCGGAGCATTACGAGCAGTACTTC. The encoded protein is CASSQGALAEHYEQYF.

The chain links TRBV6-2 or TRBV6-3 to TRBJ2-7, with a weak D call TRBD1 (6 bases). Germline-derived CDR1 and CDR2 are MNHEY and SVGEGT. This CDR3 is 14 amino acids long. The V and J ends lost 7 bases and 5 bases respectively, with 18 bases between them. The DNA for the CDR3 is TGTGCCAGCAATCCCCAGGGGTATAAGGACGAGCAGTACTTC. It translates to CASNPQGYKDEQYF.